This entry concerns a single T cell receptor beta chain. Its antigen remains undetermined. Qualities for individual bases were not recorded, and no much larger clone is one base off. In this study, sorted CD4+ and CD8+ T cells from the blood of healthy subjects and of severe aplastic anemia patients had their TCR repertoires deep-sequenced. Ficoll-Paque density gradient centrifugation was used to isolate peripheral blood mononuclear cells. Before DNA extraction, CD4+ and CD8+ T cells were sorted with FACS or magnetic beads. The CDR3 has 14 amino acids, counting the end cysteine and phenylalanine. Here the CDR3 DNA is all that survives: 42 bases in frame from base 1. The germline V and J ends show losses of 4 bases and 4 bases respectively, and no gene match explains 3 bases of the junction. The CDR1 and CDR2 encoded by the germline V gene are SGHTA and FQGNSA. This entry is derived from a study of CD8+CD57+ T cells in acquired aplastic anemia (dated by TCRdb to 2016 to 2019). Regarding the study in general: On average, sorted CD4+ and CD8+ cells yielded about 3 ug of extracted DNA, with a range of roughly 0.18 to 30 ug.

Genomic DNA was used as template for profiling of TCR beta VDJ combinations and CDR3 sequences. TCR repertoire sequencing was run on an Illumina HiSeq 2000. Regarding the original processing steps: Repertoires were assessed using TRBV/TRBJ rearrangement plots, CDR3 size and DJ length profiles, and Simpson's diversity index. Whichever DNA sequence was most abundant in the deep sequencing data was defined as the immunodominant clone. CDR3 amino acid sequences were checked for sharing between subjects and were compared against published repertoires and the VDJdb database. TCRdb applied fastp at Q25 and MiXCR to the public reads, then kept only in-frame beta chains. Each record represents a unique CDR3 protein, reported with the most common genes and DNA among its rows. What appears here as the V and J calls and clone size reflects TCRdb's work, not the paper's. The sample yields roughly 180,000 distinct CDR3 sequences; less than 65% were counted once. The ten largest account for about 43% of the sample.

The paper as a whole reports these results and caveats: Patients and healthy controls showed no significant difference in CD8+ Simpson's diversity (P=0.060). Around 30 CD8+ CDR3 sequences were shared between patients and controls but appeared highly expressed in patients and within their immunodominant clones.

The sequence came from a human donor with severe aplastic anemia or a healthy control (not recorded which). Source material: sorted CD4+, CD8+, or CD8+CD57+ T cells (not recorded which) from PBMCs. The chain couples TRBV7-2 to TRBJ1-4; 7 middle bases align to TRBD1. The DNA sequence follows: TGTGCCAGCAGCTGGGACAGAGTTAATGAAAAACTGTTTTTT. Its amino acids are CASSWDRVNEKLFF. Here the CDR3 is joined to the reference TRBV7-2 and TRBJ1-4 genes, and the full variable domain is: GAGVSQSPSNKVTEKGKDVELRCDPISGHTALYWYRQSLGQGLEFLIYFQGNSAPDKSGLPSDRFSAERTGGSVSTLTIQRTQQEDSAVYLCASSWDRVNEKLFFGSGTQLSVL.